Listed below are T cell receptor beta chains from one sample, sequenced in a study of regulatory T cells in long-lasting Graves disease. TCRdb used MiXCR to reprocess the multiplex PCR reads, holding one entry per CDR3 protein. The sample includes 400,000 or so distinct CDR3 sequences, 20% of them seen just once. The sequencing used peripheral blood mononuclear cells (PBMCs), collected when the disease was refractory, from a patient treated with antithyroid drugs. Every receptor here comes from a female donor with Graves disease. Each CDR3 is given with its conserved first and last residue. Fields, in order: D gene, clone size, CDR3 length, J gene, V gene, CDR3 DNA, CDR3 protein. D genes are given only for firm matches. Clone size is shown for a subset of rows, as once, few, many or a class of expanded clone.

d_gene: TRBD1
abundance: NA
len: 14
j_gene: TRBJ1-2
v_gene: TRBV7-3
CDR3nt: TGTGCCAGCAGCCCGACGGGACAGGGCTATGGCTACACCTTC
CDR3aa: CASSPTGQGYGYTF

d_gene: NA
abundance: few
len: 13
j_gene: TRBJ1-2
v_gene: TRBV29-1
CDR3nt: TGCAGCGTTGACCAGGACTTCGGCTATGGCTACACCTTC
CDR3aa: CSVDQDFGYGYTF

d_gene: TRBD1
abundance: few
len: 14
j_gene: TRBJ2-3
v_gene: TRBV7-8
CDR3nt: TGTGCCAGCAGCCCACAGGGGAACACAGATACGCAGTATTTT
CDR3aa: CASSPQGNTDTQYF

d_gene: NA
abundance: few
len: 14
j_gene: TRBJ2-7
v_gene: TRBV5-1
CDR3nt: TGCGCCAGCAGTCTAAGCGGACCCTCCTACGAGCAGTACTTC
CDR3aa: CASSLSGPSYEQYF

d_gene: NA
abundance: NA
len: 15
j_gene: TRBJ1-1
v_gene: TRBV19
CDR3nt: TGTGCCAGTCGGGACCGGTCGGGGTGGAACACTGAAGCTTTCTTT
CDR3aa: CASRDRSGWNTEAFF

d_gene: NA
abundance: NA
len: 13
j_gene: TRBJ1-2
v_gene: TRBV9
CDR3nt: TGTGCCAGCACCCAGTGGGGTAACTATGGCTACACCTTC
CDR3aa: CASTQWGNYGYTF

d_gene: NA
abundance: NA
len: 14
j_gene: TRBJ1-1
v_gene: TRBV10-2
CDR3nt: TGCGCCAGCAGTTCGGCCTGGCGGGGCACTGAAGCTTTCTTT
CDR3aa: CASSSAWRGTEAFF

d_gene: NA
abundance: NA
len: 16
j_gene: TRBJ2-3
v_gene: TRBV7-2
CDR3nt: TGTGCCAGCAGCCAATCGGGCGGGACTAGCACAGATACGCAGTATTTT
CDR3aa: CASSQSGGTSTDTQYF

d_gene: NA
abundance: few
len: 11
j_gene: TRBJ1-5
v_gene: TRBV20-1
CDR3nt: TGCAGTGCCGTCCAGGGTCAGCCCCAGCATTTT
CDR3aa: CSAVQGQPQHF

d_gene: NA
abundance: NA
len: 14
j_gene: TRBJ2-4
v_gene: TRBV10-3
CDR3nt: TGTGCCCTCGCACTAGTCCTAGCCAAAAACATTCAGTACTTC
CDR3aa: CALALVLAKNIQYF

d_gene: TRBD1
abundance: NA
len: 15
j_gene: TRBJ1-2
v_gene: TRBV7-2
CDR3nt: TGTGCCAGCAGCTTAGGCAGGGGGCCATTTGATGGCTACACCTTC
CDR3aa: CASSLGRGPFDGYTF

d_gene: TRBD2
abundance: NA
len: 17
j_gene: TRBJ2-2
v_gene: TRBV11-2
CDR3nt: TGTGCCAGCAGCTCCAGTTGGATAGCGGGGGCCACCGGGGAGCTGTTTTTT
CDR3aa: CASSSSWIAGATGELFF

d_gene: NA
abundance: many
len: 13
j_gene: TRBJ2-7
v_gene: TRBV7-9
CDR3nt: TGTGCCAGCAGCTTAGTGGCGGAGTACGAGCAGTACTTC
CDR3aa: CASSLVAEYEQYF

d_gene: NA
abundance: NA
len: 16
j_gene: TRBJ2-1
v_gene: TRBV20-1
CDR3nt: TGCAGTGTCATCCGTCCAAGCGGAGGGGCTTACAATGAGCAGTTCTTC
CDR3aa: CSVIRPSGGAYNEQFF

d_gene: NA
abundance: few
len: 12
j_gene: TRBJ2-7
v_gene: TRBV15
CDR3nt: TGTGCCACCAGCAGAGGCAGGGGCGCGCAGTACTTC
CDR3aa: CATSRGRGAQYF

d_gene: TRBD2
abundance: many
len: 18
j_gene: TRBJ2-6
v_gene: TRBV27
CDR3nt: TGTGCCAGCAGTCCGGGGGGGAGGTTTTGGTCTGGGGCCAACGTCCTGACTTTC
CDR3aa: CASSPGGRFWSGANVLTF

d_gene: NA
abundance: few
len: 14
j_gene: TRBJ2-2
v_gene: TRBV7-9
CDR3nt: TGTGCCACCTCACTGGAGGGTAACACCGGGGAGCTGTTTTTT
CDR3aa: CATSLEGNTGELFF

d_gene: TRBD2
abundance: NA
len: 15
j_gene: TRBJ2-7
v_gene: TRBV7-2
CDR3nt: TGTGCCAGCAGACGGACTAGCGGGAGCGGCGACGAGCAGTACTTC
CDR3aa: CASRRTSGSGDEQYF

d_gene: TRBD2
abundance: NA
len: 17
j_gene: TRBJ2-3
v_gene: TRBV6-2/TRBV6-3
CDR3nt: TGTGCCAGCAGTTACTCTATGGCTAGCGGGAGTGCAGATACGCAGTATTTT
CDR3aa: CASSYSMASGSADTQYF

d_gene: TRBD2
abundance: few
len: 16
j_gene: TRBJ2-7
v_gene: TRBV6-1
CDR3nt: TGTGCCAGCAGTGAAATGGTGGCGGGAGGGATCTACGAGCAGTACTTC
CDR3aa: CASSEMVAGGIYEQYF

d_gene: TRBD2
abundance: many
len: 16
j_gene: TRBJ2-5
v_gene: TRBV6-5
CDR3nt: TGTGCCAGCAGTTACCTAGCGGGAGCAACCCAAGAGACCCAGTACTTC
CDR3aa: CASSYLAGATQETQYF

d_gene: TRBD1
abundance: few
len: 16
j_gene: TRBJ2-2
v_gene: TRBV3-1
CDR3nt: TGTGCCAGCAGACGTGCGGGACAGGGGAATACCGGGGAGCTGTTTTTT
CDR3aa: CASRRAGQGNTGELFF

d_gene: NA
abundance: few
len: 11
j_gene: TRBJ1-2
v_gene: TRBV6-1
CDR3nt: TGTGCCAGCACCATGGGGGATGGCTACACCTTC
CDR3aa: CASTMGDGYTF

d_gene: NA
abundance: few
len: 14
j_gene: TRBJ2-5
v_gene: TRBV4-1
CDR3nt: TGCGCCAGCAGCCCCGTGGGGGCACAAGAGACCCAGTACTTC
CDR3aa: CASSPVGAQETQYF